This T cell receptor beta chain was recovered during a study of blood T cell repertoires in COVID-19. Across the study: COVID-19 samples, acute and convalescent, were from the United States, Italy and Spain. From T cells, B-cell-depleted T cells, or PBMCs came the material, which was cDNA or gDNA.

Original analysis: By means of reference gene primer amplification, nucleated cell counts were estimated. TCRdb's copy holds only in-frame clones and misses some; the assay was immunoSEQ multiplex PCR. That table is the source of V, J and clone size, and D and trimming were worked out from the DNA. The repertoire has under 140,000 clones, 82% of them found once; the top ten carry about 15%. This CDR3 has 15 residues. Germline V gene sequence: CDR1 SNHLY, CDR2 FYNNEI. Trimming removed 7 bases at V and 8 bases at J, with 20 bases between. This receptor was identified in a woman aged 55-69 years with acute or convalescent COVID-19. The chain has TRBV2 and TRBJ1-4; possibly TRBD1 for D (5 bases). The sequencing sample was made of peripheral blood. CDR3 sequence (DNA): TGTGCCAGCACCCCCCCGTCAGGGCGGAGCGAAAAACTGTTTTTT. Its translation is CASTPPSGRSEKLFF.